The present T cell receptor (beta chain) was sequenced within a study of blood T cell repertoires in COVID-19. V shed 1 base and J shed 7 bases, with 14 bases lying between them. The length of the CDR3 is 15 residues. The germline V gene has CDR1 WNHNN and CDR2 SYGVQD (reference sequence). The repertoire was sequenced with immunoSEQ multiplex PCR; TCRdb's copy has only in-frame clones and lacks some. Counted here are about 150,000 clones, approximately 82% occurring once; the ten biggest clones make up 9% to 10%. Sequenced sample: peripheral blood. The rearrangement joins TRBV10-1 to TRBJ2-1; D might be TRBD1 (6 bases). This sequence originates from a woman aged 50 to 60 with acute or convalescent COVID-19. The CDR3 spells CASSEFRTVINEQFF. The DNA for the CDR3 is TGCGCCAGCAGTGAGTTTCGGACAGTAATTAATGAGCAGTTCTTC.